The 2 T cell receptor beta chains below all came from one sample that was sequenced in a study of molecular identifiers for immune sequencing clone quantification. TCRdb used MiXCR to reprocess the PCR reads, holding one entry per CDR3 protein. Found here are about 320,000 distinct CDR3 sequences, about 23% of them singletons; the top ten hold around 0.74%. The specimen sequenced was naive CD8+ T cells from blood, with Jurkat cell RNA spiked in. Specified subset: FACS-sorted CD8+CD4-CCR7+CD45RA+ naive T cells. The receptor set was obtained from a human donor in good health. Some libraries in this study had Jurkat cell RNA spiked in.

In its sample, this clonotype was seen many times. V and J are TRBV2 and TRBJ2-7, with a tentative D call TRBD1 (6 bases). V was trimmed by 6 bases and J by 3 bases, leaving 12 bases between them. This CDR3 contains 13 residues. Per germline, CDR1 SNHLY and CDR2 FYNNEI. For the CDR3, the DNA is TGTGCCAGCAGAGGTACGGACAGCTACGAGCAGTACTTC. Translated: CASRGTDSYEQYF.

On this clonotype itself: Given a much more abundant clone one base away, this may be a read error. The chain is built from TRBV4-1 and TRBJ1-1; tentative D call: TRBD1 (5 bases). V shed 2 bases and J shed 11 bases, with 15 bases lying between them. The CDR3 runs 13 residues. Germline assignment: CDR1 MGHRA and CDR2 YSYEKL. The CDR3 here is CASSQSARGFAFF. In nucleotides, the CDR3 is TGCGCCAGCAGCCAATCCGCCCGGGGGTTTGCTTTCTTT.